This T cell receptor beta chain was sequenced in a study of PD-1 blockade in classical Hodgkin lymphoma. Points from the study as a whole: Compared with baseline, CD4+ but not CD8+ TCR diversity had risen significantly by C4D1. The causes of the repertoire differences, possibly disease activity or prior therapy, remain undefined.

On this clone itself: Its specificity is unknown.

Sequencing was performed with immunoSEQ multiplex PCR; in TCRdb, only in-frame clones are kept and a portion is missing. The sample contains fewer than 35,000 clones, about 94% of which appear only once. Time point defined: cycle 4 day 1 (C4D1), after 6 weeks of nivolumab. Every patient experienced relapse after autologous stem cell transplantation, and brentuximab vedotin exposure varied. Negative selection with magnetic separation was used to purify CD4+ T cells from thawed PBMCs. The germline V gene has CDR1 SQVTM and CDR2 ANQGSEA. This CDR3 has 13 amino acids. Trimming left V 7 bases short and J 2 bases short, with 11 bases between.

The source was CD4+ T cells from blood, collected before the fourth cycle of nivolumab. V usage is TRBV29-1 and J usage is TRBJ2-2; possibly TRBD1 for D (6 bases). This TCR derives from a human donor with classical Hodgkin lymphoma. CDR3 DNA: TGCAGCGCGAAAGGGGGAAACACCGGGGAGCTGTTTTTT. Protein product: CSAKGGNTGELFF.